Listed below are T cell receptor beta chains from one sample, sequenced in a study of control samples from healthy donors and cancer patients. Repertoires were generated with immunoSEQ multiplex PCR, while TCRdb's copy carries only in-frame clones and drops some. The table records approximately 97,000 clones, about 90% of them present only once. The source material was blood. The source of these receptors is a woman between 18 and 29 years old in good health. Both conserved end residues are part of each CDR3. The D gene is left open where the match is weak. Where a row states a size, it is once, few, many or the class of an expanded clone; other rows omit it.

abundance,j_gene,d_gene,v_gene,CDR3nt,CDR3aa
NA,TRBJ2-7,TRBD2,TRBV19,TGTGCCAGTAGCCCAAGGCTCGGGAGGCCCTACGAGCAGTACTTC,CASSPRLGRPYEQYF
NA,TRBJ2-7,TRBD1,TRBV19,TGTGCCAGTAGAAGCAGGGGGCTCTCCTACGAGCAGTACTTC,CASRSRGLSYEQYF
NA,TRBJ1-5,NA,TRBV6-2/TRBV6-3,TGTGCCAGCAGTTACTCGACAGTCCCGTTTGATCCCCAGCATTTT,CASSYSTVPFDPQHF
NA,TRBJ1-2,NA,TRBV5-8,TGTGCCAGCAGCTTAGGGTACAGAGCTAACTATGGCTACACCTTC,CASSLGYRANYGYTF
NA,TRBJ2-4,TRBD1,TRBV19,TGTGCCAGTACACCTCGGGACAGTGAAAACATTCAGTACTTC,CASTPRDSENIQYF
NA,TRBJ2-2,TRBD1,TRBV24-1,TGTGCCACCAGGGGACAGACGAACACCGGGGAGCTGTTTTTT,CATRGQTNTGELFF
NA,TRBJ1-2,NA,TRBV27,TGTGCCAGCAGTTTACTGGGGGCAGGGTATGGCTACACCTTC,CASSLLGAGYGYTF
NA,TRBJ2-5,NA,TRBV2,TGTGCCAGCAGACGGAGGGCGGATGGACATCAAGAGACCCAGTACTTC,CASRRRADGHQETQYF
NA,TRBJ2-7,NA,TRBV11-2,TGTGCCAGCAGCTTAGGAGACCTAGCCTACGAGCAGTACTTC,CASSLGDLAYEQYF
NA,TRBJ1-3,NA,TRBV5-1,TGCGCCAGCAGCTTGACGTACTCTGGAAACACCATATATTTT,CASSLTYSGNTIYF
NA,TRBJ1-2,TRBD1,TRBV5-1,TGCGCCAGCACCCCCGGTGGGGACAGGGGTGGCTACACCTTC,CASTPGGDRGGYTF
NA,TRBJ2-5,NA,TRBV24-1,TGTGCCACCAGCTGGACGGCCCAAGAGACCCAGTACTTC,CATSWTAQETQYF
once,TRBJ1-1,NA,TRBV5-1,TGCGCCAGCAGCTTCTTGGCAGGGAACACTGAAGCTTTCTTT,CASSFLAGNTEAFF
NA,TRBJ2-4,TRBD1,TRBV6-5,TGTGCCAGCAGTTCGACTCCGGGACAGGGAGGGGACATTCAGTACTTC,CASSSTPGQGGDIQYF
NA,TRBJ1-5,NA,TRBV12-3/TRBV12-4,TGTGCCAGCAACCGCTTGAACGATCAGCCCCAGCATTTT,CASNRLNDQPQHF
NA,TRBJ1-1,NA,TRBV19,TGTGCCAGTAGACAAGATATGGGACCGAGGGGTGGGGGCACTGAAGCTTTCTTT,CASRQDMGPRGGGTEAFF
NA,TRBJ2-1,TRBD2,TRBV6-4,TGTGCCAGCAGTGAGGGACTAGCGGGAGGGCAGTTCTTC,CASSEGLAGGQFF
NA,TRBJ1-5,NA,TRBV28,TGTGCCAGCAGTTTCCGGGACCGACCGTCCAATCAGCCCCAGCATTTT,CASSFRDRPSNQPQHF
NA,TRBJ1-1,TRBD1,TRBV5-1,TGCGCCAGCAGCTTGGCAGGGGGCGCGATGAACACTGAAGCTTTCTTT,CASSLAGGAMNTEAFF
NA,TRBJ2-5,NA,TRBV19,TGTGCCAGTAGTATAGTTCCAGGGGAAGAGACCCAGTACTTC,CASSIVPGEETQYF
once,TRBJ1-5,NA,TRBV7-2,TGTGCCAGCAGCTTCTCGGGTTATAGCAATCAGCCCCAGCATTTT,CASSFSGYSNQPQHF
NA,TRBJ2-1,NA,TRBV21-1,TGTGCCAGCAGCCCGGGGCCGGAGGAGGGTTACAATGAGCAGTTCTTC,CASSPGPEEGYNEQFF
NA,TRBJ2-3,NA,TRBV25-1,TGTGCCAGCAGTGTGAGTGGCACAGATACGCAGTATTTT,CASSVSGTDTQYF